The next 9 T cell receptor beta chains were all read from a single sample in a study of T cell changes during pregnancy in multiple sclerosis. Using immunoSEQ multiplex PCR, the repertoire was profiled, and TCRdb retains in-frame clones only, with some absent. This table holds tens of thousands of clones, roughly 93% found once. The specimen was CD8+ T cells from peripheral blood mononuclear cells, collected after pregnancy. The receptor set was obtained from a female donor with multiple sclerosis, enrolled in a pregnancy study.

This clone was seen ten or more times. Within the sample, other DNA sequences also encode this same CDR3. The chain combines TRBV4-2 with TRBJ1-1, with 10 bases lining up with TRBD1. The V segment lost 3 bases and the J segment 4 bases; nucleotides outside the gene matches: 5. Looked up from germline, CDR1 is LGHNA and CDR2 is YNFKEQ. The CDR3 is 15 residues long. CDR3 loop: CASSQARTGGTEAFF. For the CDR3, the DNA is TGTGCCAGCAGCCAGGCACGGACAGGGGGCACTGAAGCTTTCTTT.

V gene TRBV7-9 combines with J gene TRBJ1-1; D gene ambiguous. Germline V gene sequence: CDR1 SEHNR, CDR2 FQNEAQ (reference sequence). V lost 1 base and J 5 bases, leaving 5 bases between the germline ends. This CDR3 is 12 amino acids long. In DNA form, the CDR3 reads TGTGCCAGCAGCTTAGGTGAGACTGAAGCTTTCTTT. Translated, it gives CASSLGETEAFF.

The chain's CDR3 is CASSAARETQYF. CDR3 DNA: TGTGCCAGTAGTGCGGCGAGAGAGACCCAGTACTTC. This chain links TRBV19 with TRBJ2-5; D is ambiguous. The germline CDR1 and CDR2 sequences are LNHDA and SQIVND (reference sequence). With 5 bases removed from V and 4 bases from J, the gap between germline ends came to 8 bases. CDR3 length: 12 residues. The whole variable domain, filled in from reference TRBV19 and TRBJ2-5, reads DGGITQSPKYLFRKEGQNVTLSCEQNLNHDAMYWYRQDPGQGLRLIYYSQIVNDFQKGDIAEGYSVSREKKESFPLTVTSAQKNPTAFYLCASSAARETQYFGPGTRLLVL.

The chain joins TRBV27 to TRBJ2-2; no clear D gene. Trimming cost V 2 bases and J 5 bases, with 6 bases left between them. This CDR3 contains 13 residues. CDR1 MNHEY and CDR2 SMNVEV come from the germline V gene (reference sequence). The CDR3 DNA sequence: TGTGCCAGCAGTTTAAGAGGTACCGGGGAGCTGTTTTTT. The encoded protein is CASSLRGTGELFF.

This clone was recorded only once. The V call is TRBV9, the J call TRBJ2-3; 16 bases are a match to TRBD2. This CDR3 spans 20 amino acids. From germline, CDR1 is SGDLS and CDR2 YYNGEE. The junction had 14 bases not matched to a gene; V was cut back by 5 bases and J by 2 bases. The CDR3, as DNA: TGTGCCAGCAGTCCCGGGACTAGCGGGGGGGACCTTAGCCTCACAGATACGCAGTATTTT. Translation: CASSPGTSGGDLSLTDTQYF. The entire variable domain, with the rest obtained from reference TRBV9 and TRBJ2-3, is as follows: DSGVTQTPKHLITATGQRVTLRCSPRSGDLSVYWYQQSLDQGLQFLIQYYNGEERAKGNILERFSAQQFPDLHSELNLSSLELGDSALYFCASSPGTSGGDLSLTDTQYFGPGTRLTVL.

The CDR3 protein is CASSHLATGMNTEAFF. The CDR3 DNA reads as TGCGCCAGCAGCCACCTAGCGACAGGGATGAACACTGAAGCTTTCTTT. V usage is TRBV4-1 and J usage is TRBJ1-1, with 7 nucleotides matching TRBD1. V shed 3 bases and J 0 bases; nucleotides not matched to a gene: 7. Per germline, CDR1 MGHRA and CDR2 YSYEKL. This CDR3 contains 16 residues.

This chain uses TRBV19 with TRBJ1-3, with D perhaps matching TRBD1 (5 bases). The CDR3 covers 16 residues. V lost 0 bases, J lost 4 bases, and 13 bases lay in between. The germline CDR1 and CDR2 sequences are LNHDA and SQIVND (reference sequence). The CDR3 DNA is TGTGCCAGTAGTATAGATGGAGGGACGGCGGGAAACACCATATATTTT. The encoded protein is CASSIDGGTAGNTIYF.

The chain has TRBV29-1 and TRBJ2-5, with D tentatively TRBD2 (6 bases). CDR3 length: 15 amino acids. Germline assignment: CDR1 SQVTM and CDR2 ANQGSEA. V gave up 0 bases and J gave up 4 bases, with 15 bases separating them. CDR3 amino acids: CSVEEVRHGRETQYF. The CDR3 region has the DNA TGCAGCGTTGAAGAAGTACGCCACGGGAGAGAGACCCAGTACTTC.

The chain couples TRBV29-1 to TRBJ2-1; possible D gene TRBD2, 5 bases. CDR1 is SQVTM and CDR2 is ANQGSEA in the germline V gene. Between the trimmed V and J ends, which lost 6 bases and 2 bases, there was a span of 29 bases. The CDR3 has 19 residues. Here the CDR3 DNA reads TGCAGCGTCCGGGCGGAGGTCGTACCAGTGCCAGAAACCTACAATGAGCAGTTCTTC. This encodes CSVRAEVVPVPETYNEQFF.